This TCR beta chain was obtained from a study of blood T cell repertoires in COVID-19. Clones were sequenced by immunoSEQ multiplex PCR, and TCRdb holds only the in-frame ones, with some missing. Of about 180,000 clones listed, 80% to 90% are singletons. The CDR3 loop spans 14 amino acids. J was trimmed by 3 bases and V by 4 bases; bases with no gene match: 3. CDR1 LGHDT and CDR2 YNNKEL come from the germline V gene (reference sequence). The chain couples TRBV3-1 (or the pseudogene TRBV3-2) to TRBJ1-5; 7 bases align to TRBD1. The source is a man aged 45-65 years with active or convalescent COVID-19. The specimen sequenced was peripheral blood. The CDR3 region has the DNA TGTGCCAGCAGCCGTGACAGGGCCAATCAGCCCCAGCATTTT. Its protein product is CASSRDRANQPQHF.